One and the same sample provided the 28 T cell receptor beta chains below, sequenced in a study of blood T cell repertoires in COVID-19. Sequencing used immunoSEQ multiplex PCR; TCRdb keeps in-frame clones, though not all of them. The table has a few hundred thousand clones, around 79% seen once; the top ten hold 3% to 3.5%. Sequences were obtained from peripheral blood. These TCRs come from a woman aged 80 or older with acute or convalescent COVID-19.

The V gene is TRBV12-3 or TRBV12-4, the J gene TRBJ1-2, with D maybe TRBD1 (5 bases). The CDR3 spans 13 residues. V lost 2 bases, J lost 10 bases, and 14 bases lay in between. As DNA, the CDR3 is TGTGCCAGCAGTTTATGGGGGGTTTCGGACTACACCTTC. This sequence encodes CASSLWGVSDYTF.

The chain joins TRBV5-1 to TRBJ1-4; 7 bases fit TRBD1. The J segment lost 4 bases and the V segment lost 3 bases, leaving 3 bases of the junction unmatched. This CDR3 has 14 residues. Germline values: CDR1 SGHRS, CDR2 YFSETQ. In DNA form, the CDR3 reads TGCGCCAGCAGCTCCGGGACAGATAATGAAAAACTGTTTTTT. As protein: CASSSGTDNEKLFF.

To note about this clone: Other DNA sequences within the sample encode an identical CDR3. V usage is TRBV6-5 and J usage is TRBJ1-1; D is ambiguous. The V and J ends lost 0 bases and 1 base respectively, with 3 bases between them. CDR1 is MNHEY and CDR2 is SVGAGI in the germline V gene. The CDR3 loop spans 13 amino acids. The CDR3 is CASSYSRNTEAFF. The CDR3 bases are TGTGCCAGCAGTTACTCCAGGAACACTGAAGCTTTCTTT.

The DNA of the CDR3 is TGTGCCAGCAGCCTAGGTTTATGGGAGACCCAGTACTTC. This codes for CASSLGLWETQYF. V usage is TRBV6-5 and J usage is TRBJ2-5; D is unclear. The V gene lost 6 bases and the J gene lost 5 bases, with 13 bases spanning the gap. The CDR3 is made up of 13 amino acids. Germline assignment: CDR1 MNHEY and CDR2 SVGAGI.

The rearrangement links TRBV5-1 to TRBJ1-6, with 8 bases that match TRBD1. The CDR3 is 14 amino acids. J was trimmed by 10 bases and V by 4 bases; bases with no gene match: 7. Germline-derived CDR1 and CDR2 are SGHRS and YFSETQ. This CDR3 reads CASSRSTGDSPLHF. The CDR3 nucleotides are TGCGCCAGCAGCCGTTCGACAGGGGACTCACCCCTCCACTTT.

The chain links TRBV12-3 or TRBV12-4 to TRBJ1-1; no firm D call. V was clipped by 5 bases and J by 1 base, with 2 bases between them. This CDR3 has 11 amino acids. In DNA form, the CDR3 reads TGTGCCAGCAGTCGGAACACTGAAGCTTTCTTT. It translates to CASSRNTEAFF.

This clone has only a few counts. The CDR3 loop reads CASSTQPGQGRNQPQHF. CDR3 coding DNA: TGTGCCAGTAGTACCCAACCGGGACAGGGTCGAAATCAGCCCCAGCATTTT. The chain couples TRBV19 to TRBJ1-5; TRBD1 matches at 9 bases. This CDR3 has 17 amino acids. Germline CDR1 reads LNHDA; CDR2 reads SQIVND (reference sequence). J was trimmed by 4 bases and V by 4 bases; bases with no gene match: 11.

The chain couples TRBV5-1 to TRBJ1-5; no definite D call. The CDR3 extends over 13 amino acids. V was clipped by 3 bases and J by 5 bases, with 9 bases between them. Germline CDR1 SGHRS, CDR2 YFSETQ. CDR3 sequence: CASSSLPDQPQHF. The CDR3 DNA reads as TGCGCCAGCAGCTCGCTTCCGGATCAGCCCCAGCATTTT.

The chain links TRBV3-1 (or the pseudogene TRBV3-2) to TRBJ1-5; the D gene is possibly TRBD1 (6 bases). V lost 1 base to trimming and J lost 4 bases, with 11 bases between them. The CDR3 extends over 15 amino acids. Germline CDR1 reads LGHDT; CDR2 reads YNNKEL (reference sequence). The CDR3 sequence: CASSQGDRNNQPQHF. The CDR3 DNA follows: TGTGCCAGCAGCCAAGGTGACAGGAATAATCAGCCCCAGCATTTT.

This rearrangement joins TRBV3-1 (or the pseudogene TRBV3-2) to TRBJ1-2; 9 nucleotides match TRBD1. CDR3 length: 15 amino acids. The V and J ends lost 4 bases and 5 bases, in that order; junction bases with no gene match: 8. Looked up from germline, CDR1 is LGHDT and CDR2 is YNNKEL (reference sequence). For the CDR3, the DNA is TGTGCCAGCAGCCCCGGGACAGGGACGAGGTATGGCTACACCTTC. Translating gives CASSPGTGTRYGYTF.

The rearrangement uses TRBV7-2 and TRBJ1-5, with D possibly being TRBD1 (6 bases). The ends were cut back, 2 bases at V and 3 bases at J, with 17 bases in the middle. Germline loops: CDR1 SGHTA, CDR2 FQGNSA. CDR3 length: 17 residues. CDR3 protein: CASSLRGAPHSNQPQHF. The CDR3 DNA reads as TGTGCCAGCAGCTTACGGGGGGCCCCGCATTCCAATCAGCCCCAGCATTTT.

This clone was seen ten or more times. The V gene is TRBV7-6, the J gene TRBJ2-1, with 7 bases lining up with TRBD1. This CDR3 contains 15 residues. CDR1 is SGHVS and CDR2 is FNYEAQ in the germline V gene. Trimming removed 2 bases from V and 4 bases from J; junction bases left unmatched: 5. The CDR3 region has the DNA TGTGCCAGCAGCTTAATTAAGACAGGGTACAATGAGCAGTTCTTC. As protein: CASSLIKTGYNEQFF.

The V and J genes are TRBV11-2 and TRBJ1-4, with 8 bases aligning to TRBD1. CDR1 SGHAT and CDR2 FQNNGV come from the germline V gene. The CDR3 is 14 amino acids. V was clipped by 0 bases and J by 12 bases; unmatched bases: 6. CDR3 protein: CASSLDRGQGELFF. CDR3 sequence (DNA): TGTGCCAGCAGCTTAGATCGAGGACAGGGCGAACTGTTTTTT.

This clone has just a few counts. J is TRBJ2-5 and V is TRBV2; maybe TRBD1 (6 bases). CDR3 length: 12 residues. CDR1 and CDR2 (germline): SNHLY, FYNNEI. Deletions cut 5 bases from V and 8 bases from J, with 12 bases between. The CDR3, as DNA: TGTGCCAGCAGTTTCACAGGGAATACCCAGTACTTC. Translating gives CASSFTGNTQYF.

CDR3 region: CASRGTGVNGYTF. CDR3 DNA: TGTGCCAGCAGGGGGACAGGGGTAAATGGCTACACCTTC. The chain recombines TRBV2 with TRBJ1-2, with 10 bases aligning to TRBD1. The CDR3 is 13 amino acids. Germline V gene data show CDR1 as SNHLY and CDR2 as FYNNEI. J lost 6 bases, V lost 6 bases, and 4 bases had no gene match. Full variable domain (rest looked up from reference TRBV2 and TRBJ1-2): EPEVTQTPSHQVTQMGQEVILRCVPISNHLYFYWYRQILGQKVEFLVSFYNNEISEKSEIFDDQFSVERPDGSNFTLKIRSTKLEDSAMYFCASRGTGVNGYTFGSGTRLTVV.

This chain links TRBV30 with TRBJ1-2; no reliable D call. The CDR3 is 11 amino acids. CDR1 and CDR2 from the germline V gene are GTSNPN and SVGIG (reference sequence). V gave up 2 bases and J gave up 5 bases, with 6 bases separating them. The CDR3 sequence is CAWSNNYGYTF. The CDR3 DNA reads TGTGCCTGGAGTAATAATTATGGCTACACCTTC.

The chain has TRBV3-1 (or the pseudogene TRBV3-2) and TRBJ2-7; 11 positions agree with TRBD1. V trimming: 4 bases; J trimming: 4 bases; junction bases outside the gene matches: 3. Germline V gene data show CDR1 as LGHDT and CDR2 as YNNKEL (reference sequence). The length of the CDR3 is 14 residues. This chain's CDR3 is CASSPGTGGYEQYF. The CDR3 DNA follows: TGTGCCAGCAGCCCCGGGACAGGGGGGTACGAGCAGTACTTC.

The V and J genes are TRBV6-2 or TRBV6-3 and TRBJ2-7, with 8 bases lining up with TRBD1. V was pared by 4 bases and J by 3 bases, with 5 bases of the junction left unmatched. Per germline, CDR1 MNHEY and CDR2 SVGEGT. This CDR3 has 14 residues. The CDR3 region has the DNA TGTGCCAGCAGTTGGGCAGGGGGCCACTACGAGCAGTACTTC. As protein: CASSWAGGHYEQYF.

The chain combines TRBV2 with TRBJ2-7, with 10 nucleotides matching TRBD1. Trimming at V came to 6 bases and at J to 0 bases, leaving 5 bases not matched to a gene. The CDR3 sequence is 15 residues long. Germline assignment: CDR1 SNHLY and CDR2 FYNNEI. The CDR3 DNA is TGTGCCAGCAGCCGACAGGGGGCATCCTCCTACGAGCAGTACTTC. Protein sequence: CASSRQGASSYEQYF.

This chain links TRBV29-1 with TRBJ2-7, with 7 positions matching TRBD1. Per the germline V gene, CDR1 is SQVTM and CDR2 is ANQGSEA. The V segment lost 7 bases and the J segment 2 bases; nucleotides outside the gene matches: 8. The CDR3 is 13 residues long. CDR3 protein: CSALDDRAYEQYF. Here the CDR3 DNA reads TGCAGCGCCCTGGATGACAGGGCCTACGAGCAGTACTTC.

V usage is TRBV19 and J usage is TRBJ1-2, with D uncertain. The V end lost 3 bases, the J end lost 4 bases, and 12 bases lay between the germline ends. This CDR3 is 14 amino acids long. CDR1 and CDR2 from the germline V gene are LNHDA and SQIVND (reference sequence). The CDR3 DNA reads as TGTGCCAGTAGTATTCCGGACTCCCTCTATGGCTACACCTTC. Its translation: CASSIPDSLYGYTF.

V usage is TRBV29-1 and J usage is TRBJ1-4; TRBD1 aligns across 7 bases. The J segment lost 8 bases and the V segment lost 7 bases, leaving 10 bases of the junction unmatched. This CDR3 has 13 amino acids. Germline V lookup: CDR1 SQVTM, CDR2 ANQGSEA. CDR3 in amino acids: CSAGQGGEEKLFF. CDR3 sequence (DNA): TGCAGCGCGGGCCAGGGGGGAGAGGAAAAACTGTTTTTT.

CDR3 nucleotides: TGTGCCAGTAGTATAGCGGCAGGGGGCGGACTGGGAGATGAAAAACTGTTTTTT. Translation: CASSIAAGGGLGDEKLFF. The chain combines TRBV19 with TRBJ1-4; 8 nucleotides match TRBD1. Germline-derived CDR1 and CDR2 are LNHDA and SQIVND (reference sequence). With V trimmed by 1 base and J by 6 bases, 13 bases remained unmatched. The CDR3 consists of 18 residues.

The chain is built from TRBV19 and TRBJ1-6, with D tentatively TRBD1 (6 bases). This CDR3 region has 16 residues. Germline CDR1 is LNHDA and CDR2 is SQIVND (reference sequence). V lost 6 bases to trimming and J lost 0 bases, with 12 bases between them. DNA of the CDR3: TGTGCCAGTAGCGTAACAGGGAGCTCCTATAATTCACCCCTCCACTTT. It encodes CASSVTGSSYNSPLHF. The whole variable domain, remainder taken from reference TRBV19 and TRBJ1-6, is DGGITQSPKYLFRKEGQNVTLSCEQNLNHDAMYWYRQDPGQGLRLIYYSQIVNDFQKGDIAEGYSVSREKKESFPLTVTSAQKNPTAFYLCASSVTGSSYNSPLHFGNGTRLTVT.

This clone turned up a few times. The rearrangement links TRBV3-1 (or the pseudogene TRBV3-2) to TRBJ2-7; D is perhaps TRBD2 (6 bases). From germline, CDR1 is LGHDT and CDR2 YNNKEL (reference sequence). V was pared by 0 bases and J by 2 bases, with 11 bases between. There are 15 residues in the CDR3. The DNA of the CDR3 is TGTGCCAGCAGCCAAGAACGGGGGAGAGCCTACGAGCAGTACTTC. This translates into CASSQERGRAYEQYF.

The V and J genes are TRBV5-5 and TRBJ1-2; no clear D. V shed 5 bases and J shed 9 bases, with 23 bases lying between them. There are 15 residues in the CDR3. Germline CDR1 reads SGHKS; CDR2 reads YYEKEE (reference sequence). The CDR3 spells CASSRPPASNTRYTF. The CDR3 region has the DNA TGTGCCAGCAGTCGTCCCCCGGCTAGCAACACGCGCTACACCTTC.

This clone occurred a few times. The V call is TRBV2, the J call TRBJ2-1; 7 nucleotides agree with TRBD2. This CDR3 is built from 15 residues. The V gene's germline CDR1 is SNHLY and CDR2 FYNNEI. V shed 1 base and J 9 bases; nucleotides not matched to a gene: 9. CDR3 residues: CASSEVASGAGEQFF. CDR3 sequence (DNA): TGTGCCAGCAGTGAAGTTGCTAGCGGCGCGGGTGAGCAGTTCTTC.

This chain joins TRBV28 and TRBJ2-7; perhaps TRBD1 as D (6 bases). Trimming left V 10 bases short and J 3 bases short, with 16 bases between. The CDR3 is 13 amino acids. Germline V CDR1 and CDR2: MDHEN, SYDVKM. The CDR3 nucleotides are TGTGCCATCTTCGACAGGCTTAACTACGAGCAGTACTTC. This codes for CAIFDRLNYEQYF.